This T cell receptor (beta chain) was profiled in a study of cytomegalovirus exposure and HLA in healthy donors. PCR amplification relied on 60 Vbeta primers (plus 13 Jbeta primers). Profiling relied on immunoSEQ multiplex PCR, and the TCRdb table lists in-frame clones only, not all of them. The sample has 200,000 to 250,000 clones, roughly 80% seen once; the top ten hold 1.4%. As concerns this clone: Its specificity is unknown.

Notes on the study in general: More clonal expansion characterized HLA-associated TCR beta chains than equally common others in a later analysis. High specificity and sensitivity for cytomegalovirus status were reported for the classifier.

The CDR3 is 20 amino acids. V was trimmed by 1 base and J by 0 bases, leaving 24 bases between them. Germline CDR1 and CDR2: MRHNA and SNTAGT. This rearrangement joins TRBV6-4 to TRBJ1-1; D uncertain. The sample consisted of PBMCs. This receptor was obtained from a girl aged 5 to 17 in good health and CMV-seronegative. CDR3 region: CASSDFPLFSGVGMNTEAFF. CDR3 nucleotide sequence: TGTGCCAGCAGTGACTTCCCCCTGTTCAGCGGGGTAGGGATGAACACTGAAGCTTTCTTT.